Below are 11 T cell receptor beta chains sequenced from a single sample in a study of metastatic and nonmetastatic thyroid tumors. With MiXCR, TCRdb reprocessed the PCR reads. The sample consists of tens of thousands of clones, about 20% of them appearing once. Ahead of thyroid surgery, no patient had received treatment of any kind. What was sequenced was blood. The receptor source for this set is a female donor with papillary thyroid cancer or a benign thyroid nodule (not recorded which). Some clones in this sample may be carry-over from other donors' samples.

This clone was seen more than once but under ten times. The chain links TRBV27 to TRBJ1-5, with D hard to call. In germline, CDR1 is MNHEY, CDR2 SMNVEV (reference sequence). Trimming took 2 bases from V and 6 from J, leaving 8 bases between them. The CDR3 is 13 amino acids. The CDR3 nucleotides are TGTGCCAGCAGTTTAACCTACCTTCAGCCCCAGCATTTT. Translating it yields CASSLTYLQPQHF.

The table lists this clone with many counts. CDR3 in DNA: TGTGCCAGCAGTGTTGGGGGTAACACAGATACGCAGTATTTT. It encodes CASSVGGNTDTQYF. This chain connects TRBV6-4 to TRBJ2-3, with D perhaps TRBD1 or TRBD2 (5 bases each). This CDR3 comprises 14 residues. V lost 4 bases and J lost 2, with 10 bases in between. CDR1 is MRHNA and CDR2 is SNTAGT in the germline V gene.

In its sample, this clone was seen many times. This sequence joins TRBV5-4 and TRBJ2-1, with TRBD1 matching over 9 bases. Germline CDR1 reads SGHNT; CDR2 reads YYREEE (reference sequence). The CDR3 is 15 amino acids. The V gene end was trimmed by 3 bases and the J gene end by 4 bases; junction bases not matched to a gene: 5. CDR3 residues: CASSYGTGSYNEQFF. The CDR3 nucleotides read TGTGCCAGCAGCTACGGGACAGGGAGTTACAATGAGCAGTTCTTC.

There are a few counts of this clone. The chain combines TRBV28 with TRBJ1-5; D unclear. This CDR3 has 15 amino acids. CDR1 is MDHEN and CDR2 is SYDVKM in the germline V gene. V was trimmed by 4 bases and J by 1 base, leaving 11 bases between them. The CDR3 here is CASSSGGISNQPQHF. CDR3 nucleotide sequence: TGTGCCAGCAGTTCAGGTGGGATAAGCAATCAGCCCCAGCATTTT.

The sample holds many counts of this clone. This sequence joins TRBV28 and TRBJ1-1; D gene unclear. V lost 2 bases to trimming and J lost 0 bases, with 1 base between them. The length of the CDR3 is 12 residues. CDR1 and CDR2 from the germline V gene are MDHEN and SYDVKM. This CDR3 is CASSLMNTEAFF. The DNA of the CDR3 is TGTGCCAGCAGTTTAATGAACACTGAAGCTTTCTTT.

The chain links TRBV24-1 to TRBJ2-1; 12 nucleotides align to TRBD2. Looked up from germline, CDR1 is KGHDR and CDR2 is SFDVKD. The CDR3 sequence is 14 residues long. Trimming at V came to 4 bases and at J to 9 bases, leaving 3 bases not matched to a gene. CDR3 protein: CATSEGTSGLEQFF. In DNA, the CDR3 is TGTGCCACCAGTGAGGGGACTAGCGGGCTTGAGCAGTTCTTC.

A few counts support this clone. The chain recombines TRBV28 with TRBJ2-7, with D possibly matching TRBD1 (5 bases). V lost 5 bases and J 6 bases, leaving 17 bases between the germline ends. Germline lookup yields CDR1 MDHEN and CDR2 SYDVKM. This CDR3 comprises 14 residues. The chain's CDR3 is CASSPNLRVGEQYF. The CDR3 coding sequence is TGTGCCAGCAGTCCAAACCTCAGGGTCGGCGAGCAGTACTTC.

This clone is medium-sized within its sample. The chain uses TRBV3-1 and TRBJ2-7; no definite D call. CDR3 length equals 13 residues. Germline CDR1 LGHDT, CDR2 YNNKEL (reference sequence). V lost 4 bases to trimming and J lost 6 bases, with 13 bases between them. CDR3 bases: TGTGCCAGCAGCCCCAATACGGCTGGCGAGCAGTACTTC. It translates to CASSPNTAGEQYF.

This clone has ten or more counts. The V gene is TRBV10-3, the J gene TRBJ2-2; no clear D. Germline-derived CDR1 and CDR2 are ENHRY and SYGVKD. The CDR3 runs to 11 residues. Deletions cut 10 bases from V and 2 bases from J, with 5 bases between. The CDR3 is CASSNTGELFF. For the CDR3, the DNA is TGTGCCAGCTCAAACACCGGGGAGCTGTTTTTT.

There are many counts of this clone. The V gene is TRBV7-3, the J gene TRBJ1-1; unclear D gene. The CDR3 is 13 residues long. Germline-derived CDR1 and CDR2 are SGHTA and FQGTGA. The V end was cut by 1 base, the J end by 1 base, with 4 bases between. Here the CDR3 DNA reads TGTGCCAGCAGCTTAAGTCAGAACACTGAAGCTTTCTTT. This gives the protein CASSLSQNTEAFF.

This clone showed up many times. The chain is built from TRBV19 and TRBJ2-1, with 9 nucleotides matching TRBD2. The V and J ends lost 3 bases and 4 bases, in that order; junction bases with no gene match: 4. The CDR3 totals 15 residues. The germline V gene has CDR1 LNHDA and CDR2 SQIVND (reference sequence). The CDR3 DNA reads TGTGCCAGTAGTATCCAGCGGGGGGTGTACAATGAGCAGTTCTTC. The encoded protein is CASSIQRGVYNEQFF.